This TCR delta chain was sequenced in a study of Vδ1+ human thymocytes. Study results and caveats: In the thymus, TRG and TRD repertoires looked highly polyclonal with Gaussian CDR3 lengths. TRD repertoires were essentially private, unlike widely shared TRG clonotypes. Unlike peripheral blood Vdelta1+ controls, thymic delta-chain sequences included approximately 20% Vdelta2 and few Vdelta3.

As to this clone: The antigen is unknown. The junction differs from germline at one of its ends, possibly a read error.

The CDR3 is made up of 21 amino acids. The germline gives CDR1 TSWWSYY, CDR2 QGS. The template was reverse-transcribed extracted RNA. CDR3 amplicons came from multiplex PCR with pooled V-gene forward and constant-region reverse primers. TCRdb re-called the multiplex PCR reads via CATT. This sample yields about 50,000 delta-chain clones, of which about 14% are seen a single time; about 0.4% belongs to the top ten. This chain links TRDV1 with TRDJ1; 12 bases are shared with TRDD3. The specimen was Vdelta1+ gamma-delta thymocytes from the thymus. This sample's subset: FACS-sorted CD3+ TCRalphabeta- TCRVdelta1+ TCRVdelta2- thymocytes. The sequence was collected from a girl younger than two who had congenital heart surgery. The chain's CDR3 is CALGELSTDWGILDNTDKLIF. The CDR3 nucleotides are TGTGCTCTTGGGGAACTGAGCACGGACTGGGGGATACTGGACAACACTGATAAACTCATCTTT.